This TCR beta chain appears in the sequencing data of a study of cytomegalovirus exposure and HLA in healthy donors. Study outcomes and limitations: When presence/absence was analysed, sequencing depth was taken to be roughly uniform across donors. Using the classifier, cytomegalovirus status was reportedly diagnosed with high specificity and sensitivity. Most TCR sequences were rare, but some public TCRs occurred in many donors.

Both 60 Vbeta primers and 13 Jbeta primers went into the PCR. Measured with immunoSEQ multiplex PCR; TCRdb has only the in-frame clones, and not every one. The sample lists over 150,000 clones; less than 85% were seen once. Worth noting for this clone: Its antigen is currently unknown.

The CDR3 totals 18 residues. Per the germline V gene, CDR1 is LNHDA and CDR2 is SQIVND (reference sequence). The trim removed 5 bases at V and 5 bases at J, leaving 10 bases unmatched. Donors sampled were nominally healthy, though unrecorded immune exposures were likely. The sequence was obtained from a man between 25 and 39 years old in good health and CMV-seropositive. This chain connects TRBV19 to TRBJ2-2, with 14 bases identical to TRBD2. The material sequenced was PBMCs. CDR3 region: CASSLGLAGGRRTGELFF. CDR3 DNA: TGTGCCAGTAGTCTAGGACTAGCGGGAGGAAGAAGGACCGGGGAGCTGTTTTTT.